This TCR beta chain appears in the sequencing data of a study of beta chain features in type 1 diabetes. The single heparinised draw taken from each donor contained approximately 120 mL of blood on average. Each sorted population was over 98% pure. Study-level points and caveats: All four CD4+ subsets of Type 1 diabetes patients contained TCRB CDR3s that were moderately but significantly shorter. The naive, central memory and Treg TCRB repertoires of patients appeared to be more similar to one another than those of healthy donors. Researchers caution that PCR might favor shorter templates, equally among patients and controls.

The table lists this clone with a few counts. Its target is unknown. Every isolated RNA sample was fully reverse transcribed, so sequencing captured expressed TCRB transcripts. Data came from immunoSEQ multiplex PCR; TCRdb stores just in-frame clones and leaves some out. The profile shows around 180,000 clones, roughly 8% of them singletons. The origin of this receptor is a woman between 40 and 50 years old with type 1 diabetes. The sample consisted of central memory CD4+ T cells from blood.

The CDR3, as DNA: TGTGCCAGCAGGTCGGACACTGAAGCTTTCTTT. This translates into CASRSDTEAFF. The chain uses TRBV28 and TRBJ1-1, with D unresolved. Germline values: CDR1 MDHEN, CDR2 SYDVKM. The V end was cut by 6 bases, the J end by 3 bases, with 5 bases between. CDR3 size: 11 residues.